This TCR beta chain was profiled in a study of blood T cells in healthy people across ages. Germline lookup yields CDR1 SGHTA and CDR2 FQGTGA. The ends were cut back, 5 bases at V and 1 base at J, with 14 bases in the middle. This CDR3 has 15 residues. Next came a second PCR, run for about 7 to 12 cycles, which used a sample-barcoded 5' primer along with a J-beta primer mix. TCRdb processed the 5' RACE reads anew with MiXCR; each CDR3 protein has one entry. Of around 1,700,000 distinct CDR3 sequences listed, approximately 28% were seen once; the top ten hold less than 9.5%. The sample consisted of blood. This TCR was recovered from a woman in her thirties in good health. This chain uses TRBV7-3 with TRBJ1-1, with no clear D. The CDR3 nucleotides read TGTGCCAGCAGCCCCGGACGGGCCGAGAACACTGAAGCTTTCTTT. Protein: CASSPGRAENTEAFF.